These 25 T cell receptor beta chains share one sample of origin, sequenced in a study of cytomegalovirus exposure and HLA in healthy donors. Repertoires were generated with immunoSEQ multiplex PCR, while TCRdb's copy carries only in-frame clones and drops some. The table records 130,000 or so clones, around nine tenths of them present only once. The specimen was PBMCs. These receptors originate from a man younger than 45 in good health and CMV-seronegative.

This clone has only one observation. The V call is TRBV14, the J call TRBJ2-5; D may be TRBD2 (5 bases). Per germline, CDR1 SGHDN and CDR2 FVKESK. CDR3 length: 15 residues. Trimming removed 3 bases at V and 4 bases at J, with 15 bases between. The CDR3 reads CASSQGLHEGETQYF. In DNA form, the CDR3 reads TGTGCCAGCAGCCAGGGCCTTCATGAGGGAGAGACCCAGTACTTC.

The chain uses TRBV6-5 and TRBJ2-1, with TRBD2 matching 8 bases. This CDR3 comprises 13 residues. Trimming at V came to 7 bases and at J to 8 bases, leaving 7 bases not matched to a gene. Germline V gene data show CDR1 as MNHEY and CDR2 as SVGAGI. CDR3 amino acids: CASILPGGDEQFF. DNA of the CDR3: TGTGCCAGCATTCTTCCCGGGGGGGATGAGCAGTTCTTC.

This clone has a single count. The chain has TRBV6-4 and TRBJ1-5; no reliable D call. The CDR3 spans 13 residues. V was pared by 0 bases and J by 5 bases, with 5 bases between. In germline, CDR1 is MRHNA, CDR2 SNTAGT. CDR3 amino acids: CASSDSADQPQHF. The CDR3 nucleotides are TGTGCCAGCAGTGACTCGGCGGATCAGCCCCAGCATTTT.

The rearrangement links TRBV27 to TRBJ2-7, with TRBD2 as a possible D gene (5 bases). Trimming removed 1 base at V and 2 bases at J, with 18 bases between. Germline V CDR1 and CDR2: MNHEY, SMNVEV (reference sequence). This CDR3 has 17 amino acids. The CDR3, as DNA: TGTGCCAGCAGTTTATTGGGCCCCTTGGACTCGCCCTACGAGCAGTACTTC. Its protein is CASSLLGPLDSPYEQYF.

The CDR3 DNA follows: TGTGCCAGCAGTGAGGGCGGGGTGCCTTCCTACGAGCAGTACTTC. Its translation: CASSEGGVPSYEQYF. The rearrangement links TRBV6-1 to TRBJ2-7; tentative D call: TRBD2 (6 bases). This CDR3 comprises 15 residues. CDR1 is MNHNS, CDR2 SASEGT, per germline. The V gene lost 3 bases and the J gene lost 1 base, with 13 bases spanning the gap.

The chain links TRBV27 to TRBJ1-2, with D tentatively TRBD1 (6 bases). The CDR3 runs 17 residues. The V gene lost 0 bases and the J gene lost 1 base, with 15 bases spanning the gap. The germline CDR1 and CDR2 sequences are MNHEY and SMNVEV (reference sequence). The CDR3 spells CASSLSPLGGGNYGYTF. DNA of the CDR3: TGTGCCAGCAGTTTATCGCCCTTAGGGGGGGGTAACTATGGCTACACCTTC.

The chain couples TRBV16 to TRBJ2-1; 8 bases line up with TRBD1. The CDR3 is 15 amino acids. The ends lost 6 bases at V and 8 bases at J; junction bases unmatched: 12. The germline V gene encodes CDR1 KGHSY and CDR2 FQNENV. CDR3 loop: CASSRKRTGLDEQFF. CDR3 DNA sequence: TGTGCCAGCAGTCGAAAAAGGACAGGGTTAGATGAGCAGTTCTTC.

Written as DNA, the CDR3 is TGTGCCAGCAGCCCGGCGGGGAGCTCCTACGAGCAGTACTTC. It specifies CASSPAGSSYEQYF. This chain uses TRBV5-6 with TRBJ2-7, with D tentatively TRBD2 (6 bases). CDR3 length: 14 amino acids. The V and J ends lost 4 bases and 0 bases respectively, with 11 bases between them. CDR1 is SGHDT, CDR2 YYEEEE, per germline.

This rearrangement joins TRBV29-1 to TRBJ2-1; a weak D match, TRBD1 (5 bases). CDR1 is SQVTM and CDR2 is ANQGSEA in the germline V gene. The CDR3 totals 11 residues. V lost 6 bases and J lost 12, with 15 bases in between. CDR3 DNA sequence: TGCAGCGTCCCCAAAGGGGCATCGCAGTTCTTC. Encoded protein: CSVPKGASQFF.

The chain links TRBV5-1 to TRBJ2-3; D perhaps matches TRBD2 (5 bases). V lost 4 bases and J 1 base, leaving 16 bases between the germline ends. This CDR3 comprises 16 residues. Germline V gene sequence: CDR1 SGHRS, CDR2 YFSETQ. The CDR3 loop reads CASSLVGGSGTDTQYF. CDR3 DNA sequence: TGCGCCAGCAGCCTCGTTGGAGGATCTGGCACAGATACGCAGTATTTT. Full variable domain (rest looked up from reference TRBV5-1 and TRBJ2-3): KAGVTQTPRYLIKTRGQQVTLSCSPISGHRSVSWYQQTPGQGLQFLFEYFSETQRNKGNFPGRFSGRQFSNSRSEMNVSTLELGDSALYLCASSLVGGSGTDTQYFGPGTRLTVL.

The sample holds one count of this clone. J is TRBJ1-2 and V is TRBV7-9, with a tentative D call TRBD1 (6 bases). This CDR3 spans 14 amino acids. Germline V gene sequence: CDR1 SEHNR, CDR2 FQNEAQ (reference sequence). V shed 5 bases and J shed 3 bases, with 13 bases lying between them. As DNA, the CDR3 is TGTGCCAGCAGCCATGGGGGCTTGGACTATGGCTACACCTTC. Encoded protein: CASSHGGLDYGYTF.

This clone was picked up one time. Compared with germline, one end of the junction differs, possibly owing to a read error. V usage is TRBV7-7 and J usage is TRBJ2-1; tentatively, D is TRBD1 (5 bases). Germline V gene lookup returns CDR1 SSHAT and CDR2 FNYEAQ (reference sequence). This CDR3 comprises 16 residues. The CDR3 DNA reads as TGTGCTAGCAGCTTAGCTGCAGGGCACTCCTACAATGAGCAGTTCTTC. Translation: CASSLAAGHSYNEQFF.

This chain uses TRBV4-1 with TRBJ2-4; D perhaps matches TRBD2 (5 bases). Per the germline V gene, CDR1 is MGHRA and CDR2 is YSYEKL. The CDR3 sequence is 14 residues long. Trimming pared 2 bases from V and 4 bases from J, leaving 9 bases between. CDR3 in amino acids: CASSQHPGKNIQYF. The CDR3 bases are TGCGCCAGCAGCCAACACCCGGGGAAAAACATTCAGTACTTC.

CDR3 nucleotide sequence: TGTGCCAGCAGCTCTGCTCTGGGACTAGGGGCGGATACGCAGTATTTT. The encoded protein is CASSSALGLGADTQYF. The rearrangement joins TRBV9 to TRBJ2-3; 8 nucleotides match TRBD2. The germline V gene encodes CDR1 SGDLS and CDR2 YYNGEE. With V trimmed by 4 bases and J by 6 bases, 13 bases remained unmatched. The CDR3 extends over 16 amino acids.

This chain uses TRBV7-6 with TRBJ1-2; tentative D call: TRBD1 (5 bases). The CDR3 has 15 residues. With 4 bases removed from V and 2 bases from J, the gap between germline ends came to 14 bases. Germline V gives CDR1 SGHVS, CDR2 FNYEAQ. CDR3 sequence (DNA): TGTGCCAGCAGCTCTTACAGACAGACCAACTATGGCTACACCTTC. This sequence encodes CASSSYRQTNYGYTF.

The J gene is TRBJ2-3, the V gene TRBV27, with D unresolved. V lost 1 base, J lost 4 bases, and 9 bases lay in between. The CDR3 is 14 amino acids. Germline V lookup: CDR1 MNHEY, CDR2 SMNVEV (reference sequence). CDR3 bases: TGTGCCAGCAGTTTATTCCCGCTAGCAGATACGCAGTATTTT. Amino acids: CASSLFPLADTQYF.

This clone has more than one count but fewer than ten. The V and J genes are TRBV29-1 and TRBJ1-2; the D gene is possibly TRBD1 (5 bases). The CDR3 is made up of 12 amino acids. V was shortened by 4 bases and J by 3 bases, with 9 bases between the two germline ends. Germline assignment: CDR1 SQVTM and CDR2 ANQGSEA. CDR3 bases: TGCAGCGTTGTCGGGGGTTACTATGGCTACACCTTC. Its translation is CSVVGGYYGYTF.

The genes are TRBV6-5 and TRBJ1-4, with 9 positions matching TRBD1. J lost 7 bases, V lost 4 bases, and 7 bases had no gene match. The CDR3 loop spans 15 amino acids. Germline CDR1 reads MNHEY; CDR2 reads SVGAGI. CDR3 loop: CASSFTGGRVEKLFF. CDR3 in DNA: TGTGCCAGCAGTTTCACAGGGGGCAGGGTTGAAAAACTGTTTTTT.

The V and J genes are TRBV6-6 and TRBJ1-2; D is undetermined. The CDR3 loop spans 12 amino acids. V dropped 5 bases and J dropped 3 bases, with 7 bases sitting between them. Germline V gene sequence: CDR1 MNHNY, CDR2 SVGAGI (reference sequence). CDR3 DNA: TGTGCCAGCAGTGTCCAGTACTATGGCTACACCTTC. Its translation: CASSVQYYGYTF.

This rearrangement joins TRBV5-4 to TRBJ1-6; D uncertain. The germline gives CDR1 SGHNT, CDR2 YYREEE (reference sequence). V was trimmed by 2 bases and J by 2 bases, leaving 8 bases between them. The CDR3 extends over 15 amino acids. The CDR3 region has the DNA TGTGCCAGCAGCTTCGAGGGCCCCTATAATTCACCCCTCCACTTT. Its protein is CASSFEGPYNSPLHF.

This chain connects TRBV5-4 to TRBJ2-3; TRBD2 is a possible D gene (6 bases). The CDR3 contains 16 residues. V gave up 0 bases and J gave up 1 base, with 12 bases separating them. Germline CDR1 SGHNT, CDR2 YYREEE (reference sequence). The CDR3 is CASSLGGSGGTDTQYF. In nucleotides, the CDR3 is TGTGCCAGCAGCTTGGGTGGTAGCGGAGGCACAGATACGCAGTATTTT.

The genes are TRBV11-2 and TRBJ2-3; TRBD2 is a possible D gene (5 bases). The CDR3 runs 14 residues. V lost 3 bases to trimming and J lost 0 bases, with 7 bases between them. Germline-derived CDR1 and CDR2 are SGHAT and FQNNGV. The CDR3 sequence is CASSFRLSTDTQYF. DNA of the CDR3: TGTGCCAGCAGCTTCAGACTAAGCACAGATACGCAGTATTTT.

The chain employs TRBV6-5 and TRBJ1-2; D gene uncertain. This CDR3 region has 15 residues. Germline CDR1 MNHEY, CDR2 SVGAGI. Trimming removed 0 bases from V and 1 base from J, with 9 bases in between. The CDR3 DNA reads TGTGCCAGCAGTTACTCACCTGGAGTTAACTATGGCTACACCTTC. Its protein is CASSYSPGVNYGYTF.

This clone is a singleton in its sample. The genes are TRBV28 and TRBJ2-5, with 9 bases lining up with TRBD1. The V and J ends lost 3 bases and 2 bases, in that order; junction bases with no gene match: 10. The length of the CDR3 is 17 residues. The germline V gene has CDR1 MDHEN and CDR2 SYDVKM. The CDR3 DNA is TGTGCCAGCAGTTTTCCCAGACAGGGGGGAGTTCAAGAGACCCAGTACTTC. Translating gives CASSFPRQGGVQETQYF.

This clone was seen a single time. This sequence joins TRBV7-9 and TRBJ2-5, with D possibly TRBD2 on 7 matching bases. Trimming cost V 5 bases and J 3 bases, with 16 bases left between them. CDR1 SEHNR and CDR2 FQNEAQ come from the germline V gene (reference sequence). This CDR3 contains 15 residues. The CDR3 coding sequence is TGTGCCAGCAGCCGTTTCCAGGGGAGGGAAGAGACCCAGTACTTC. Translating gives CASSRFQGREETQYF.